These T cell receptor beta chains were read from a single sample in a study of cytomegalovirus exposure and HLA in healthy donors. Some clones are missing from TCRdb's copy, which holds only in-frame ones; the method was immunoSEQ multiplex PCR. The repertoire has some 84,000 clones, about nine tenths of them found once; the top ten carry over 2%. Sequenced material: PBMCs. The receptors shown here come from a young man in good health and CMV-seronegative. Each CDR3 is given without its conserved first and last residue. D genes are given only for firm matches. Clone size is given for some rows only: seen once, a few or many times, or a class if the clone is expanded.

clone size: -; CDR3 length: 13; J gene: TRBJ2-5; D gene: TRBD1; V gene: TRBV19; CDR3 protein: ASSVPGQGSETQY
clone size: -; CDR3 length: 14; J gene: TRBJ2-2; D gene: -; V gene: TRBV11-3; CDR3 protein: ASSLGGSHRTGELF
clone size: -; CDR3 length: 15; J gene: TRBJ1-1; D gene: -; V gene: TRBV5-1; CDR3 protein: ASSPLISQGRDTEAF
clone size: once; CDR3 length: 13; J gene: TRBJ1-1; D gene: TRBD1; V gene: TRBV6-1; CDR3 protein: ASRVMGQGAPEAF
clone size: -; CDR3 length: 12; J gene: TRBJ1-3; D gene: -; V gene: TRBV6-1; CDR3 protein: ASSGRVSGNTIY
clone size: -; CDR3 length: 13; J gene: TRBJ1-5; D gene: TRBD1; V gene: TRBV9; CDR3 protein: ASSVDSGQNQPQH
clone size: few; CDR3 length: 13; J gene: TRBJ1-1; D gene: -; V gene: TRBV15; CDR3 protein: ATSRDDSWPGGAF
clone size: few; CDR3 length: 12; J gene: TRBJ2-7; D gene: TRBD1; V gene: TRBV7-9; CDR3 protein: ASSFTGGWNEQY
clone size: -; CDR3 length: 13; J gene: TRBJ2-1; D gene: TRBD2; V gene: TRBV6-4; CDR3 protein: ASSDSAGGYNEQF
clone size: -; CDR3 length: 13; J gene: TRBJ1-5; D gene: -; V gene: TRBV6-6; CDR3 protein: ASSYGAEGNQPQH
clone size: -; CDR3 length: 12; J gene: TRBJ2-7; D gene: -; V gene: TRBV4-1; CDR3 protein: ASSADPSTYEQY
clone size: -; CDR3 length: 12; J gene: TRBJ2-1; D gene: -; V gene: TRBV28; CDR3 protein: ASSFGQSYNEQF
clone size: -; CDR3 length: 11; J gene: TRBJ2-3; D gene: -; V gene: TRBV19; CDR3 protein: ASSRGTTDTQY
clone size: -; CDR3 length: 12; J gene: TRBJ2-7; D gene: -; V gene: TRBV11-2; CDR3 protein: ASSLDRGTYEQY
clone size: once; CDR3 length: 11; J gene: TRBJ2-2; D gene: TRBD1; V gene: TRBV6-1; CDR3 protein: ASSETGVGELF
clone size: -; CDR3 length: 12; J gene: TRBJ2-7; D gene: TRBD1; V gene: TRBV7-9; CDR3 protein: ASSERQGTYEQY
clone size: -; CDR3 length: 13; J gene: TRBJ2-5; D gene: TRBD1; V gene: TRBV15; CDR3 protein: ATSRQKQGGETQY
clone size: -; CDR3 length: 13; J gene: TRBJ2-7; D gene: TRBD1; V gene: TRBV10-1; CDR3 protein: ASSEPGQGFYEQY
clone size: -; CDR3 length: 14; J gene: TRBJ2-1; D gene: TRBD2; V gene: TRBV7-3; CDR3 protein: ASSQQGLAENNEQF
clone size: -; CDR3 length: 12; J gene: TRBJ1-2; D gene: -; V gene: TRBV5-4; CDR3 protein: ASSLLQTDYGYT
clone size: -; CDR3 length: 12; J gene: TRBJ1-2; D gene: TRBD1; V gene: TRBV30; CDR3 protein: AWTGTDSNYGYT
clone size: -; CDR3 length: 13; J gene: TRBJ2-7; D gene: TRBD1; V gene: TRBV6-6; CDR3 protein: ASSYAGQGASEQY
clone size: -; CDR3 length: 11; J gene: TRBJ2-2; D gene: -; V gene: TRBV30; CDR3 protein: AWSAGATGELF
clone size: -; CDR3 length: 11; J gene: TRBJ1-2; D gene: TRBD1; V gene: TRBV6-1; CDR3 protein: ASRPTGEWGYT
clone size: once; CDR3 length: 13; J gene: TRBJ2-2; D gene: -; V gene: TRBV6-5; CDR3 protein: ASRTLDRFTGELF
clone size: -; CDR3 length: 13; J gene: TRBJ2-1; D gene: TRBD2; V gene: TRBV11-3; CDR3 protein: ASSSERDSYNEQF
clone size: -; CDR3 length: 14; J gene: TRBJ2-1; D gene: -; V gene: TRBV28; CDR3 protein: ASSGLDFFSYNEQF
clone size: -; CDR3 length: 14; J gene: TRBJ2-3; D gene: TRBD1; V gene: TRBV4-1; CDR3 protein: ASSAPGQGYTDTQY
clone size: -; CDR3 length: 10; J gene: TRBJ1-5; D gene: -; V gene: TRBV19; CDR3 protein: ASSIANQPQH
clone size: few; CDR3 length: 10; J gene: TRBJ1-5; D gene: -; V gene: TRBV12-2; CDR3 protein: ASRGLPWPQH
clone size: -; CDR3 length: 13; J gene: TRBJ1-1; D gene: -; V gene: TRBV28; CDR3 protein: ASSLDPGKNTEAF
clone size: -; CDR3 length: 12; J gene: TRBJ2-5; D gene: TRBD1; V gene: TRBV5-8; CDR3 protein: ASSSTGETETQY
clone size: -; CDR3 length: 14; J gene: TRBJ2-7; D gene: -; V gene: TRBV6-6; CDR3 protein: ASSLTAVGSSYEQY
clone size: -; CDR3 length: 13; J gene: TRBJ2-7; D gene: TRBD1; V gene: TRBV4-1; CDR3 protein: ASSQTGTGGYEQY
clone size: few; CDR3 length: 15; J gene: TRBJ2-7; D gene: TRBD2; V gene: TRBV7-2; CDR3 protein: ASTTFPSSGGFNEQY
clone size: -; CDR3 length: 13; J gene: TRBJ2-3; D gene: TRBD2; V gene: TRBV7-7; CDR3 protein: ASSLGTRTTDTQY
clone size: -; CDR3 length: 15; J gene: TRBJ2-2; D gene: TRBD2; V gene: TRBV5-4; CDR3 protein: ASSLLSGGIKTGELF
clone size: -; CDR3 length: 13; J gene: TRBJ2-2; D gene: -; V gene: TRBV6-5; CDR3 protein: ASRLDRKNTGELF
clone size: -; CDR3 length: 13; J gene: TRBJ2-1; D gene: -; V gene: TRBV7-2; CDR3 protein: ASSLLLANNNEQF
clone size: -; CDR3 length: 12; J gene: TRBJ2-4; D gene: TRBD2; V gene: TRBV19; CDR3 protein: ASRLLAGRNIQY
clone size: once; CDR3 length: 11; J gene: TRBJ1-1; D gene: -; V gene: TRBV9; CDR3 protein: ASSQGGRTEAF
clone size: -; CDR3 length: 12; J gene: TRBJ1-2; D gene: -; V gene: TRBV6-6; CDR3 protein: ASSPRTGLRGYT
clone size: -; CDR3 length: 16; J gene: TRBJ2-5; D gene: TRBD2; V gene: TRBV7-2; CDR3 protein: ASSLDSSLAELQETQY
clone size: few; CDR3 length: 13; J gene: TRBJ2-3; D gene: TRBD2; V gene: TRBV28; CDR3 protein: ASSRGGVGEDTQY
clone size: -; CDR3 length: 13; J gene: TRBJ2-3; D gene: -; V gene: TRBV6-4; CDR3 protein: ASSDEGLAGDTQY
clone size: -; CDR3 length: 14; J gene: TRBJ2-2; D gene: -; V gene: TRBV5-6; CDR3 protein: ASSLIRKTNTGELF
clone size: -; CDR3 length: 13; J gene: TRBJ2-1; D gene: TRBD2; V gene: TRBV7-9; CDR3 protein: ASSPSGGALNEQF
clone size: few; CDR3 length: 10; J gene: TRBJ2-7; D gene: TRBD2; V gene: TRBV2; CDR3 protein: ASSALAGEQY
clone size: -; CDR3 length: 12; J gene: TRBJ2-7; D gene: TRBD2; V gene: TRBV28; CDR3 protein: ASSFPRTSNEQY
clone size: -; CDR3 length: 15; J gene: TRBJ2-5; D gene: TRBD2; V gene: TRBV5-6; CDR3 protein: ASSGTKRGGVPETQY
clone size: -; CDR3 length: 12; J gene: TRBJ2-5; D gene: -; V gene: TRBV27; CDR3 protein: ASSSHSIQETQY
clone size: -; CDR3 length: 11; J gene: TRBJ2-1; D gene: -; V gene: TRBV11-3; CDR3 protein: ASSLSRFDEQF
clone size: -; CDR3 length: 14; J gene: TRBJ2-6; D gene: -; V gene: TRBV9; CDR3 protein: ASSVGGASGANVLT
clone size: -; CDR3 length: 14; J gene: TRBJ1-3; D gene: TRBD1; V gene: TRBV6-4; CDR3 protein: ASLDRGIVSGNTIY